The entry below gives a single T cell receptor beta chain sequence along with its context. Antigen: not known. This specimen comes from a study of beta chain features in type 1 diabetes. Whole-study context: Age, gender, cell numbers and subset yield matched between patients and controls.

Expressed TCRB transcripts were sequenced because the isolated RNA had all been reverse transcribed beforehand. Profiling relied on immunoSEQ multiplex PCR, and the TCRdb table lists in-frame clones only, not all of them. Among some 240,000 clones listed, 15% to 20% were seen once. General study results and limits: TCRB CDR3s were moderately but significantly shorter in Type 1 diabetes patients in all four CD4+ subsets. Although PCR might favor shorter templates, it would do so equally in patients and controls.

Trimming pared 7 bases from V and 5 bases from J, leaving 11 bases between. Germline values: CDR1 ENHRY, CDR2 SYGVKD. This CDR3 is built from 13 residues. The rearrangement uses TRBV10-3 and TRBJ2-2, with D unresolved. Specimen: naive CD4+ T cells from blood. This sequence originates from a man between 25 and 39 years old with type 1 diabetes. This CDR3 reads CAIILDGTGELFF. CDR3 coding DNA: TGTGCCATCATCCTGGACGGTACCGGGGAGCTGTTTTTT.